The rows below give T cell receptor beta chains drawn from one sample of a study of vaccination and CD4 T cells after COVID-19. The antigens of these receptors remain unknown. TCRdb fed the PCR reads into MiXCR, producing one record per CDR3 protein. This table has thousands of distinct CDR3 sequences, 24% appearing once. The source material was CD4+ T cells from blood, cultured in vitro, sampled after SARS-CoV-2 vaccination. The receptors shown here come from a human donor who had recovered from COVID-19. Each CDR3 is given with its conserved first and last residue. The order of the fields is clone size, D gene, J gene, V gene, CDR3 DNA, CDR3 protein. The D gene is left open where the match is weak. Clone size, where shown, is once, few, many, or a class for clones that have expanded.

hyperexpanded | - | TRBJ2-1 | TRBV20-1 | TGCAGTGCTAGAGGCCGGGGGTCGTCCCTCAATGAGCAGTTCTTC | CSARGRGSSLNEQFF
- | TRBD2 | TRBJ2-1 | TRBV6-4 | TGTGCCAGCAGTGACTCGTCTAGCGGGGACTACAATGAGCAGTTCTTC | CASSDSSSGDYNEQFF
few | - | TRBJ2-3 | TRBV20-1 | TGCAGTGCCGCTGAGCGGGCCGTTTCTAGCACAGATACGCAGTATTTT | CSAAERAVSSTDTQYF
- | - | TRBJ2-3 | TRBV19 | TGTGCCAGCCGTCGGGCATCTAGCACAGATACGCAGTATTTT | CASRRASSTDTQYF
- | TRBD1 | TRBJ2-1 | TRBV7-9 | TGTGCCAGCAGCCCCGGGACAGTAGGGTACAATGAGCAGTTCTTC | CASSPGTVGYNEQFF
- | TRBD1 | TRBJ2-1 | TRBV6-4 | TGTGCCAGCAGTGACCCGGGACAGGGCCACAATGAGCAGTTCTTC | CASSDPGQGHNEQFF
medium-sized | - | TRBJ1-1 | TRBV30 | TGTGCCTGGAGGGCTGGGAACACTGAAGCTTTCTTT | CAWRAGNTEAFF
- | - | TRBJ2-3 | TRBV21-1 | TGTGCCAGCAGCACCGACAGGGAGGAAGATACGCAGTATTTT | CASSTDREEDTQYF
- | TRBD1 | TRBJ1-1 | TRBV10-3 | TGTGCCATCAGTGGAGGAGACAGGGGAGGGGGTGAAGCTTTCTTT | CAISGGDRGGGEAFF
medium-sized | TRBD1 | TRBJ1-6 | TRBV20-1 | TGCAGTGCTAGAATGACGACAGGGCGCGATTCACCCCTCCACTTT | CSARMTTGRDSPLHF
- | TRBD1 | TRBJ1-2 | TRBV4-3 | TGCGCCAGCAGCCAAGATAGGGGGACAGAAGCTTATGGCTACACCTTC | CASSQDRGTEAYGYTF
medium-sized | TRBD1 | TRBJ2-7 | TRBV10-3 | TGTGCCATCAGCCTACAGGGGACGAGCTACGAGCAGTACTTC | CAISLQGTSYEQYF
medium-sized | - | TRBJ1-5 | TRBV20-1 | TGCAGTGCTAGAGTGGGAGGGGCAACTAGCAATCAGCCCCAGCATTTT | CSARVGGATSNQPQHF
few | - | TRBJ1-5 | TRBV6-1 | TGTGCCAGCAGTGGACCAGTGGAGGGCAATCAGCCCCAGCATTTT | CASSGPVEGNQPQHF
medium-sized | TRBD1 | TRBJ2-7 | TRBV20-1 | TGCAGTGCTAGGGCCCGGGACAGGGCCTACGAGCAGTACTTC | CSARARDRAYEQYF
few | TRBD1 | TRBJ1-5 | TRBV7-9 | TGTGCCAGCAGCCCCCCCCTCAGGGTCGGACAGGGCGGCAATCAGCCCCAGCATTTT | CASSPPLRVGQGGNQPQHF
- | - | TRBJ2-3 | TRBV6-4 | TGTGCCAGCAGTGCCAAACTAGCCGCCTCCACAGATACGCAGTATTTT | CASSAKLAASTDTQYF
medium-sized | - | TRBJ1-1 | TRBV10-1 | TGCGCCAGCAGCACCATGGGGAACACTGAAGCTTTCTTT | CASSTMGNTEAFF
- | - | TRBJ1-1 | TRBV10-1 | TGCGCCAGAGGGGTCATCACTGAAGCTTTCTTT | CARGVITEAFF
medium-sized | - | TRBJ1-5 | TRBV20-1 | TGCAGTGCTAGAGGGGACAATTGGAATCAGCCCCAGCATTTT | CSARGDNWNQPQHF
medium-sized | - | TRBJ2-5 | TRBV7-3 | TGTGCCAGCAGCCTAGGTGGGGGGCCGGAGACCCAGTACTTC | CASSLGGGPETQYF
medium-sized | TRBD2 | TRBJ2-5 | TRBV7-6 | TGTGCCAGCAGCTTAGAGGCCTCCGCGGGGGGACAAGAGACCCAGTACTTC | CASSLEASAGGQETQYF
medium-sized | TRBD1 | TRBJ2-7 | TRBV10-3 | TGTGCCATCAGTGAGTCTCTGGACAGGAGCTACGAGCAGTACTTC | CAISESLDRSYEQYF
medium-sized | TRBD1 | TRBJ1-5 | TRBV19 | TGTGCCAGTAGAAACAGGGGGCAACAGCCCCAGCATTTT | CASRNRGQQPQHF
few | - | TRBJ2-3 | TRBV7-3 | TGTGCCAGCAGCTTACACTCTAGCACAGATACGCAGTATTTT | CASSLHSSTDTQYF
- | - | TRBJ1-2 | TRBV20-1 | TGCAGTGCTAGTGCTGTTAAGGGCTACACCTTC | CSASAVKGYTF
medium-sized | - | TRBJ2-7 | TRBV7-2 | TGTGCCAGCAGCCTGAGCTCCTACGAGCAGTACTTC | CASSLSSYEQYF
medium-sized | TRBD1 | TRBJ2-7 | TRBV6-5 | TGTGCCAGCAGTTACTCATCAGGGGGCGCTTCGGGAGAGCAGTACTTC | CASSYSSGGASGEQYF
- | - | TRBJ1-2 | TRBV20-1 | TGCTTAAACTCGGGGGGCGCGTGGAGTGGCTACACCTTC | CLNSGGAWSGYTF
few | - | TRBJ1-5 | TRBV29-1 | TGCATCAAAGTATGGCCCCAGCATTTT | CIKVWPQHF
- | - | TRBJ1-1 | TRBV18 | TGTGCCAGCTCAAAGATACTGAACACTGAAGCTTTCTTT | CASSKILNTEAFF
few | - | TRBJ1-2 | TRBV20-1 | TGCAGTGCTAGTTCCCCAGGGAGAAGTTATGGCTACACCTTC | CSASSPGRSYGYTF
- | - | TRBJ1-1 | TRBV20-1 | TGCAGTGCTAGTAGCGGGGAACGGACTGAAGCTTTCTTT | CSASSGERTEAFF
- | - | TRBJ2-2 | TRBV7-9 | TGTGCCAGCAGCATGAGGACACTGCCCACCGGGGAGCTGTTTTTT | CASSMRTLPTGELFF
many | - | TRBJ2-7 | TRBV24-1 | TGTGCCACCCAGGGGATAGGGCCCAACGAGCAGTACTTC | CATQGIGPNEQYF
medium-sized | TRBD1 | TRBJ2-7 | TRBV20-1 | TGCAGTGCTCGGGACAGGATTTTAGGCGAGCAGTACTTC | CSARDRILGEQYF
medium-sized | TRBD1 | TRBJ1-2 | TRBV20-1 | TGCAGTGCTAGAGATCTCAAGGGGGCGCATGGCTACACCTTC | CSARDLKGAHGYTF
- | - | TRBJ1-5 | TRBV27 | TGTGCCAGCAGTTTCTCGGGATGGGCAGGGGTACAACAGCCCCAGCATTTT | CASSFSGWAGVQQPQHF
- | TRBD1 | TRBJ2-2 | TRBV20-1 | TGCAGTGCTAGAGGGACAGGGTCGAACACCGGGGAGCTGTTTTTT | CSARGTGSNTGELFF
medium-sized | - | TRBJ1-5 | TRBV15 | TGTGCCACCAGCCGACCCGGGCCCGGGAGGCCCCAGCATTTT | CATSRPGPGRPQHF
- | - | TRBJ2-6 | TRBV6-5 | TGTGCCAGCAGTTTAAATCCGTACAGCTCTGGGGCCAACGTCCTGACTTTC | CASSLNPYSSGANVLTF
few | TRBD1 | TRBJ2-1 | TRBV29-1 | TGCAGCGGTGGGACAGGGGGCGACTACAATGAGCAGTTCTTC | CSGGTGGDYNEQFF
many | TRBD2 | TRBJ2-7 | TRBV20-1 | TGCAGTGCTGGGACTAGCGGCCCCTACGAGCAGTACTTC | CSAGTSGPYEQYF
- | TRBD1 | TRBJ2-3 | TRBV27 | TGTGCCAGCAGCCGAACCTCGACAGGGGGGACAGATACGCAGTATTTT | CASSRTSTGGTDTQYF
- | - | TRBJ1-2 | TRBV20-1 | TGCAGTGCTCCGATTAAAATGGGGTCGTACGGCTACACCTTC | CSAPIKMGSYGYTF
few | - | TRBJ1-2 | TRBV6-1 | TGTGCCAGCTGTCGAGACAGATTAGGCTATGGCTACACCTTC | CASCRDRLGYGYTF
many | - | TRBJ1-6 | TRBV6-1 | TGTGCCAGCCTCGTTGGCGTGGGTTCACCCCTCCACTTT | CASLVGVGSPLHF
large | - | TRBJ1-1 | TRBV20-1 | TGCAGTGCTAGGGGGCAGGGTCACACTGAAGCTTTCTTT | CSARGQGHTEAFF
- | - | TRBJ1-1 | TRBV4-1 | TGCGCCAGCAGCCAAGCCTTATACAGCATGAACACTGAAGCTTTCTTT | CASSQALYSMNTEAFF
- | TRBD1 | TRBJ1-1 | TRBV28 | TGTGCCAGCAACTACATTCACAGGGGCAACACTGAAGCTTTCTTT | CASNYIHRGNTEAFF
- | - | TRBJ1-2 | TRBV29-1 | TGCAGCGTTGTCTTGGGAGGGGATGGCTACACCTTC | CSVVLGGDGYTF
- | - | TRBJ1-2 | TRBV27 | TGTGCCAGCAGTCCCCTGACGGGGGTATACACCTTC | CASSPLTGVYTF
once | - | TRBJ1-1 | TRBV6-1 | TGTGCCAGCAGGTGGAACACTGAAGCTTTCTTT | CASRWNTEAFF
- | - | TRBJ2-3 | TRBV20-1 | TGCAGTGCTAGAGATAAAAGCACAGATACGCAGTATTTT | CSARDKSTDTQYF